In its sample, the clone carrying this T cell receptor (beta chain) was seen a few times. Its specificity is unknown. This record belongs to a study of Graves' ophthalmopathy and Graves' hyperthyroidism. Whole-study context: Pretreatment peripheral blood was obtained at initial diagnosis. The study's findings and limits: Detected in blood as well were most expanded thyroid clonotypes with frequency above 0.001.

RNA transcripts were the template, and TCR beta CDR3 regions were amplified from them. HTBI primers primed a first-round RT-PCR, and a second-round multiplex PCR followed. TCRdb reprocessed the multiplex PCR reads with MiXCR, giving one entry per CDR3 protein. The sample contains about 220,000 distinct CDR3 sequences, around a fifth of which appear only once. Moderate-to-severe activity, CAS at least 3, NOSPECS at least 4 and duration under 3 months characterized donors with ophthalmopathy. Exclusion criteria comprised other autoimmune diseases, uncontrolled infections, pregnancy or lactation in patients. The ends were cut back, 2 bases at V and 4 bases at J, with 9 bases in the middle. Germline V gene data show CDR1 as MNHEY and CDR2 as SVGAGI. CDR3 length equals 14 residues.

V is TRBV6-5 and J is TRBJ1-5; no clear D gene. Material for sequencing was peripheral blood. This TCR was recovered from a woman in her forties or fifties with Graves' ophthalmopathy. CDR3 bases: TGTGCCAGCAGTTACGGAGGAGCTAATCAGCCCCAGCATTTT. Translating it yields CASSYGGANQPQHF.